The T cell receptor (beta chain) described here comes from a study of T cells after posttransplantation cyclophosphamide listed by TCRdb under 2016. Regarding the study in general: T cell repertoire reconstitution was tracked by TRB sequencing after myeloablative bone marrow transplantation in which posttransplantation cyclophosphamide was used as GVHD prophylaxis. Samples from some 33 PTCy-treated patients and some 16 related bone marrow donors of those patients were subjected to antigen receptor sequencing. Blood from all 30 or so PTCy patients who had 1-year posttransplant specimens underwent TRB sequencing. TRB sequencing was also done on up to about 3 additional blood samples from 2 to 5.2 years after transplant in 3 patients, and on pretransplant blood from a handful of patients. TRA and TRB clonality were tightly correlated in 10 or so samples, so subsequent TCR analyses focused on TRB only. Public TRB sequences were checked against a database of over 3,000 sequences associated with responses to pathogens, tumor antigens, self-antigens and alloantigens.

Findings and caveats that apply to the study as a whole: The TRB repertoires of T cells infiltrating skin or the GI tract showed only limited overlap with the TRB repertoires found in blood. Across approximately 45 patients, TRB clonality was highly associated with recipient CMV seropositivity and CMV reactivation, and diversity in PTCy patients was similar to diversity in CNI/methotrexate controls. At 1-2 months, donor-recipient similarity was low but rose over the first year, and the later blood repertoires were often dominated by donor CD8+ memory clones.

V ends up 5 bases short and J 4 bases short, with an unmatched junction base count of 11. Reading the germline V gene gives CDR1 SGHTA and CDR2 FQGNSA. The CDR3 spans 17 residues, from the cysteine through the phenylalanine. Of all the DNA, just the CDR3 is kept, 51 bases in frame from base 1. This specimen's treatment or condition label, per the study, means: high-dose cyclophosphamide on days +3 and +4 as single-agent GVHD prophylaxis. Patients in the PTCy group got busulfan and fludarabine conditioning, a marrow graft from a related or unrelated donor, and cyclophosphamide on days +3 and +4. The PTCy-treated patients were enrolled in a prospective multi-institutional clinical trial. Peripheral blood and bone marrow mononuclear cells were isolated by Ficoll-Hypaque density centrifugation and cryopreserved. CD4+ and CD8+ T cells, including naive and memory subsets, were sorted by FACS using a FACSAria II.

On this clone itself: Its antigen specificity is not known. It has no much larger one-base neighbor in the sample; base qualities were not kept.

Genomic DNA was the input for TRB sequencing, which was run either with the immunoSEQ assay at survey resolution or with the hsTCRB kit. Under the source paper's analysis protocol: The immunoSEQ software handled initial read processing, and the LymphoSeq R package was used for repertoire analyses. Clonality was calculated as 1 minus normalized Shannon entropy, and the Gini coefficient was also calculated for each TRB dataset. To infer phenotypes in unsorted samples, TRB sequences from sorted subsets of the recipient or donor were mapped onto unsorted samples from the same recipient. Here the immuneACCESS table is served through TCRdb, limited to in-frame sequences with V and J called. Missing clones are a known gap in these copies; in checked studies unresolved V genes cover under half, and the rest lacks a known reason. Clone size and V and J calls were adopted from that table, with D and trimming inferred from the DNA. The sample contains approximately 1,600 clones, about 70% of them found a single time. Roughly an eighth of the sample comes from the top ten.

The sequence joins TRBV7-2 to TRBJ2-7; TRBD2 aligns with 13 central bases. The TCR was taken from a female patient in her 60s who received an allogeneic stem cell transplant from a related donor and was CMV-positive. Some T cells may originate with the graft donor following a transplant. Sequences were derived from CD4+ T cells sorted from blood, sampled after allogeneic stem cell transplant with posttransplant cyclophosphamide. The nucleotides read TGTGCCAGCAGCCCTAAAAGGGGGACTAGCGGGAAGTACGAGCAGTACTTC. This yields the protein CASSPKRGTSGKYEQYF.